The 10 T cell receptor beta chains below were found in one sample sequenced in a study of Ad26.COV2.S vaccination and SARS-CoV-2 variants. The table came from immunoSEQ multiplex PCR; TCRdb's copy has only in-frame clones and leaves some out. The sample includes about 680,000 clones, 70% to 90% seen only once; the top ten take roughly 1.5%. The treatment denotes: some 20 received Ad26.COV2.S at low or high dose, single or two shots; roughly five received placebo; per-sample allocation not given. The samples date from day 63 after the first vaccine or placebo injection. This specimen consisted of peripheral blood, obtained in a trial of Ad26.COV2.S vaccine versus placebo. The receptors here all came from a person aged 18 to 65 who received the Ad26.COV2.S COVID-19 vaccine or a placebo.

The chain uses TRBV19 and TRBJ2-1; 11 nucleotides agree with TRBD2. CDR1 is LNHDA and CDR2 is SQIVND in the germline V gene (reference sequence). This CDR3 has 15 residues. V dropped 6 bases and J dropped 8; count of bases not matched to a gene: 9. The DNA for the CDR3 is TGTGCCAGTAGATCGCTAGCGGGGGGATTGTATGAGCAGTTCTTC. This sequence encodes CASRSLAGGLYEQFF.

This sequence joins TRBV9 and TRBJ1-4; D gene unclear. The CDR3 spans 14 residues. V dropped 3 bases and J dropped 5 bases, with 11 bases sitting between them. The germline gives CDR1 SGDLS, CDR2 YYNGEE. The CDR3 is CASSAPGRNEKLFF. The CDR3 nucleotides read TGTGCCAGCAGCGCACCGGGTCGAAATGAAAAACTGTTTTTT.

CDR3: CASSVTANTEAFF. Here the CDR3 DNA reads TGTGCCAGTTCAGTTACGGCGAACACTGAAGCTTTCTTT. The chain carries TRBV2 and TRBJ1-1; D not certain. The CDR3 has 13 amino acids. CDR1 is SNHLY, CDR2 FYNNEI, per germline. Trimming took 9 bases from V and 1 from J, leaving 12 bases between them.

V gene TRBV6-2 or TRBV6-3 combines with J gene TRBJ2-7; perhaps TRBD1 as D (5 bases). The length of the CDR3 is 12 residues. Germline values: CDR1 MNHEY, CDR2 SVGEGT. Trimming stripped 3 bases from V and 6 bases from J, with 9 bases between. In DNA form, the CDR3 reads TGTGCCAGCAGTTATGCCAGGGTCGAGCAGTACTTC. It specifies CASSYARVEQYF.

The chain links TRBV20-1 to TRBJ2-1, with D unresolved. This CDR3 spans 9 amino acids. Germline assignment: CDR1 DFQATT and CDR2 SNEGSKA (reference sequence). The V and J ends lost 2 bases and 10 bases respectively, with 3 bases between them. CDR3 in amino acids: CSARSEQFF. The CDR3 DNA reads TGCAGTGCTAGAAGCGAGCAGTTCTTC.

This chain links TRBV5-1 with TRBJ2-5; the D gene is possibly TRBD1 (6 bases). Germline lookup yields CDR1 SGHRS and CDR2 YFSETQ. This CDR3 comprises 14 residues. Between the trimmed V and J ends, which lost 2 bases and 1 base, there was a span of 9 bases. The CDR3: CASSLTGIQETQYF. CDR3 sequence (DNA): TGCGCCAGCAGCTTAACAGGGATCCAAGAGACCCAGTACTTC.

The CDR3: CSASSGRTYEQYF. The CDR3 DNA is TGCAGTGCTAGTAGCGGGAGAACCTACGAGCAGTACTTC. V is TRBV20-1 and J is TRBJ2-7, with 9 bases matching TRBD2. V shed 3 bases, J shed 2 bases, and the junction held 2 bases outside the gene matches. This CDR3 contains 13 residues. Per germline, CDR1 DFQATT and CDR2 SNEGSKA (reference sequence).

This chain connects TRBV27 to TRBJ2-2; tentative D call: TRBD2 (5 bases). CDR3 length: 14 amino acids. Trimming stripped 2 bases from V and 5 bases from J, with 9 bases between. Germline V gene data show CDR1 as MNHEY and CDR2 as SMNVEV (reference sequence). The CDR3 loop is CASSLRGWTGELFF. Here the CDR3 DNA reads TGTGCCAGCAGTTTAAGAGGGTGGACCGGGGAGCTGTTTTTT.

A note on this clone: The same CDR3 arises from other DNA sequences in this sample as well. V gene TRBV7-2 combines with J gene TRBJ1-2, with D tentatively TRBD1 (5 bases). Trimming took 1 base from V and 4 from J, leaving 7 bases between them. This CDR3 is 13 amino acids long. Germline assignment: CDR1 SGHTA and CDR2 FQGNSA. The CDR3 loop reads CASSLGTIYGYTF. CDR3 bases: TGTGCCAGCAGCTTAGGGACAATCTATGGCTACACCTTC. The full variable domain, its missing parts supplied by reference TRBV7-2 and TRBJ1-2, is GAGVSQSPSNKVTEKGKDVELRCDPISGHTALYWYRQSLGQGLEFLIYFQGNSAPDKSGLPSDRFSAERTGGSVSTLTIQRTQQEDSAVYLCASSLGTIYGYTFGSGTRLTVV.

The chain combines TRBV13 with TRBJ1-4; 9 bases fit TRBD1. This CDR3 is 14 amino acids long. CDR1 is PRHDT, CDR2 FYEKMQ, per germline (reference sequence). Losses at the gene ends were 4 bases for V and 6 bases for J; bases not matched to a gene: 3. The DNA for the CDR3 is TGTGCCAGCAGCTCGGACAGGGGTGATGAAAAACTGTTTTTT. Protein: CASSSDRGDEKLFF.